The source of this T cell receptor beta chain is a study of cytomegalovirus exposure and HLA in healthy donors. The CDR3 has 15 amino acids. Looked up from germline, CDR1 is MNHNS and CDR2 is SASEGT. The V gene lost 7 bases and the J gene lost 2 bases, with 18 bases spanning the gap. This table comes from immunoSEQ multiplex PCR, and its TCRdb copy is limited to in-frame clones, with some not included. The data show about 130,000 clones, 90% seen once. The sequencing sample was made of PBMCs. This receptor was taken from a woman between 25 and 40 years old in good health and CMV-seropositive. The chain recombines TRBV6-1 with TRBJ2-7, with D unclear. CDR3 DNA: TGTGCCAGCACGCTTGTCTGGAATAGCCCCTACGAGCAGTACTTC. Protein product: CASTLVWNSPYEQYF.